This paragraph covers one TCR beta chain sequence. Its antigen remains unidentified. Primers: 60 Vbeta forward and 13 Jbeta reverse. In the authors' workflow: Later, an analysis found about 80 million unique TCR beta chains, and 9.5 million to 12 million of these were shared. Using immunoSEQ multiplex PCR, the repertoire was profiled, and TCRdb retains in-frame clones only, with some absent. V and J calls and clone size come straight from that table; D and trimming were deduced from the DNA. The profile shows 150,000 to 250,000 clones, roughly 79% of them singletons. The data derive from a study of cytomegalovirus exposure and HLA in healthy donors. Study findings and constraints: Roughly uniform depth of sequencing across donors was assumed in presence/absence analyses. Among TCR beta chains of equal frequency, HLA-associated ones were more clonally expanded in a later analysis. Most TCRs appeared rarely, but some public TCRs recurred in many donors.

CDR1 is SGHDN and CDR2 is FVKESK in the germline V gene. V was trimmed by 3 bases and J by 3 bases, leaving 11 bases between them. This CDR3 comprises 14 residues. The sample was PBMCs. The genes are TRBV14 and TRBJ1-2; the D gene is possibly TRBD1 (5 bases). This receptor was obtained from a man between 25 and 39 years old in good health and CMV-seronegative. DNA for the CDR3: TGTGCCAGCAGCCATGAATTGGGGCACTATGGCTACACCTTC. Amino acids: CASSHELGHYGYTF.